What follows describes a single T cell receptor beta chain. What it binds is unknown. In germline, CDR1 is SGDLS, CDR2 YYNGEE. CDR3 length: 14 residues. V lost 3 bases and J 0 bases, leaving 6 bases between the germline ends. Documented treatment: approximately 18 received Ad26.COV2.S at low or high dose, single or two shots; 5 received placebo; per-sample allocation not given. At day 63 after the first vaccine or placebo injection, samples were drawn. It was an adult aged 18-55 years in Boston who was the donor. This sample was taken from a study of Ad26.COV2.S vaccination and SARS-CoV-2 variants. Study overall: Donor got 5x10^10 or 1x10^11 viral particles of Ad26.COV2.S.

Study-wide points: Researchers reported similar non-spike TCR breadth in vaccine and placebo recipients. Placebo recipients showed lower spike-specific TCR breadth than vaccinees.

TCRdb's table, derived via immunoSEQ multiplex PCR, lists solely in-frame clones and lacks some. Among some 350,000 clones, around 83% were seen once, and the ten largest hold approximately 3.5%. The sequences come from peripheral blood, collected in a trial of Ad26.COV2.S vaccine versus placebo. The clonotype comes from a person aged 18-65 years who received the Ad26.COV2.S COVID-19 vaccine or a placebo. V is TRBV9 and J is TRBJ2-2; a possible D gene is TRBD1 (5 bases). In DNA, the CDR3 is TGTGCCAGCAGCGCGACAGCGAACACCGGGGAGCTGTTTTTT. Translating gives CASSATANTGELFF.